The 28 T cell receptor beta chains presented below share a single source sample, sequenced in a study of OX40 agonist ivuxolimab in advanced cancers. TCRdb keeps only in-frame clones here, not all; method: immunoSEQ multiplex PCR. The data contain about 14,000 clones, more than 75% of them singletons. This sample comprised CD4+ or CD8+ T cells sorted from blood, obtained in a trial of the OX40 agonist ivuxolimab. Source of these receptors: an adult with an advanced solid tumor such as melanoma, head and neck, liver or kidney cancer.

The chain joins TRBV6-1 to TRBJ1-1; D call uncertain. The ends were cut back, 7 bases at V and 0 bases at J, with 15 bases in the middle. Germline V gives CDR1 MNHNS, CDR2 SASEGT. This CDR3 spans 15 amino acids. Here the CDR3 DNA reads TGTGCCAGCACAGATCTTTTGAGAATGAACACTGAAGCTTTCTTT. It specifies CASTDLLRMNTEAFF.

The chain couples TRBV10-1 to TRBJ2-7; TRBD1 aligns across 12 bases. The germline V gene encodes CDR1 WNHNN and CDR2 SYGVQD (reference sequence). The CDR3 loop spans 16 amino acids. The junction had 9 bases not matched to a gene; V was cut back by 3 bases and J by 6 bases. CDR3 sequence: CASSEGLGTGGLEQYF. As DNA, the CDR3 is TGCGCCAGCAGTGAAGGCTTGGGGACAGGGGGCCTCGAGCAGTACTTC.

The chain uses TRBV27 and TRBJ1-3; TRBD1 aligns across 9 bases. V trimming: 6 bases; J trimming: 5 bases; junction bases outside the gene matches: 5. The CDR3 is made up of 14 amino acids. The germline gives CDR1 MNHEY, CDR2 SMNVEV (reference sequence). For the CDR3, the DNA is TGTGCCAGCAGCCCCGGGACAGGGAGAAACACCATATATTTT. Encoded protein: CASSPGTGRNTIYF.

In this sample, this clone is medium-sized (0.01 to 0.1%). The V call is TRBV15, the J call TRBJ2-7; 12 nucleotides align to TRBD2. The V gene's germline CDR1 is LNHNV and CDR2 YYDKDF (reference sequence). The J segment lost 6 bases and the V segment lost 0 bases, leaving 15 bases of the junction unmatched. The CDR3 runs 19 residues. The CDR3 sequence: CATSRDVATSGRGGGEQYF. The CDR3 DNA reads TGTGCCACCAGCAGAGATGTCGCGACTAGCGGGAGAGGGGGAGGCGAGCAGTACTTC.

V is TRBV19 and J is TRBJ1-3; the D is unclear. Trimming pared 3 bases from V and 0 bases from J, leaving 12 bases between. Germline CDR1 and CDR2: LNHDA and SQIVND (reference sequence). CDR3 length: 16 residues. The CDR3 here is CASSISAGGSGNTIYF. CDR3 coding DNA: TGTGCCAGTAGTATCTCGGCAGGAGGCTCTGGAAACACCATATATTTT.

The gene calls are TRBV27 and TRBJ1-2, with a possible D match to TRBD1 (5 bases). This CDR3 is built from 15 residues. CDR1 and CDR2 (germline): MNHEY, SMNVEV (reference sequence). The ends were cut back, 11 bases at V and 4 bases at J, with 23 bases in the middle. This chain's CDR3 is CAAGGFAGSPYGYTF. The CDR3 DNA sequence: TGTGCCGCGGGGGGTTTTGCAGGGTCCCCCTATGGCTACACCTTC.

V and J are TRBV28 and TRBJ2-3; TRBD2 agrees at 11 bases. The CDR3 totals 16 residues. The V gene end was trimmed by 4 bases and the J gene end by 3 bases; junction bases not matched to a gene: 6. The germline CDR1 and CDR2 sequences are MDHEN and SYDVKM. CDR3 sequence: CASSSPLAGATDTQYF. CDR3 in DNA: TGTGCCAGCAGTTCCCCACTAGCGGGAGCGACAGATACGCAGTATTTT.

The genes are TRBV19 and TRBJ1-2; D is undetermined. The CDR3 consists of 12 residues. Between the trimmed V and J ends, which lost 9 bases and 0 bases, there was a span of 8 bases. The germline V gene encodes CDR1 LNHDA and CDR2 SQIVND (reference sequence). This CDR3 reads CASGPPNYGYTF. The CDR3 DNA sequence: TGTGCCAGCGGGCCGCCTAACTATGGCTACACCTTC.

The chain joins TRBV7-9 to TRBJ1-2; the D is unclear. Germline CDR1 is SEHNR and CDR2 is FQNEAQ (reference sequence). The CDR3 is made up of 11 amino acids. V lost 1 base and J lost 5, with 2 bases in between. CDR3 sequence: CASSLEYGYTF. CDR3 DNA: TGTGCCAGCAGCTTAGAGTATGGCTACACCTTC.

V is TRBV9 and J is TRBJ2-1; possibly TRBD1 for D (6 bases). Trimming took off 4 bases at V and 8 bases at J, with 19 bases between the two ends. The CDR3 is 15 residues long. Germline assignment: CDR1 SGDLS and CDR2 YYNGEE. Here the CDR3 DNA reads TGTGCCAGCAGCCAGGGGTCGAGGGTCGGAGATGAGCAGTTCTTC. Protein: CASSQGSRVGDEQFF.

This clone occurred once. This rearrangement joins TRBV7-9 to TRBJ2-7; unclear D gene. The CDR3 extends over 13 amino acids. Per germline, CDR1 SEHNR and CDR2 FQNEAQ (reference sequence). Trimming shortened V by 4 bases and J by 6 bases, and 13 bases separated the two germline ends. CDR3 coding DNA: TGTGCCAGCAGCTCTGTCTTGGATCGCGAGCAGTACTTC. Translated: CASSSVLDREQYF. Together with reference TRBV7-9 and TRBJ2-7, the CDR3 gives the full variable domain: DTGVSQNPRHKITKRGQNVTFRCDPISEHNRLYWYRQTLGQGPEFLTYFQNEAQLEKSRLLSDRFSAERPKGSFSTLEIQRTEQGDSAMYLCASSSVLDREQYFGPGTRLTVT.

This chain uses TRBV5-8 with TRBJ2-7; D uncertain. The CDR3 consists of 16 residues. Germline assignment: CDR1 SGHTS and CDR2 YDEGEE. The V gene lost 5 bases and the J gene lost 0 bases, with 18 bases spanning the gap. The DNA of the CDR3 is TGTGCCAGCAGTTATCTGACGGGTAGGGCCTCCTACGAGCAGTACTTC. This sequence encodes CASSYLTGRASYEQYF.

This CDR3 is CASSSVGSYNEQFF. The CDR3 region has the DNA TGTGCCAGCAGTTCAGTGGGTTCCTACAATGAGCAGTTCTTC. This chain links TRBV2 with TRBJ2-1; D ambiguous. The CDR3 loop spans 14 amino acids. Trimming left V 5 bases short and J 1 base short, with 9 bases between. CDR1 is SNHLY, CDR2 FYNNEI, per germline.

The chain employs TRBV25-1 and TRBJ1-4, with TRBD1 matching 10 bases. This CDR3 comprises 14 residues. V lost 4 bases, J lost 8 bases, and 4 bases stayed unmatched. Germline CDR1 is MGHDK and CDR2 is SYGVNS. Here the CDR3 reads CASSAGTGEEKLFF. Written as DNA, the CDR3 is TGTGCCAGCAGTGCTGGGACAGGGGAAGAAAAACTGTTTTTT.

Notes on this clone: This may come from a read error, since a much larger clone is one base off. The chain couples TRBV4-2 to TRBJ2-7, with no clear D. Germline V lookup: CDR1 LGHNA, CDR2 YNFKEQ. Trimming pared 4 bases from V and 2 bases from J, leaving 9 bases between. The CDR3 length is 13 residues. Here the CDR3 reads CASSPPLTYEQYF. CDR3 nucleotide sequence: TGTGCCAGCAGCCCGCCGTTAACCTACGAGCAGTACTTC.

J is TRBJ2-7 and V is TRBV2; 9 bases line up with TRBD1. Germline loops: CDR1 SNHLY, CDR2 FYNNEI. The trim removed 6 bases at V and 2 bases at J, leaving 5 bases unmatched. This CDR3 is 14 amino acids long. As DNA, the CDR3 is TGTGCCAGCAGCGCTGGGACAGGGCCCTACGAGCAGTACTTC. This sequence encodes CASSAGTGPYEQYF.

This chain connects TRBV4-1 to TRBJ2-5; tentatively, D is TRBD1 (6 bases). The CDR3 contains 14 residues. The germline CDR1 and CDR2 sequences are MGHRA and YSYEKL. Trimming took 4 bases from V and 2 from J, leaving 11 bases between them. The CDR3 region is CASSLRDTQETQYF. DNA for the CDR3: TGCGCCAGCAGCCTCCGGGACACACAAGAGACCCAGTACTTC.

This clone showed up just once. This chain uses TRBV4-1 with TRBJ2-7; perhaps TRBD2 as D (5 bases). Trimming stripped 10 bases from V and 2 bases from J, with 12 bases between. Germline V gives CDR1 MGHRA, CDR2 YSYEKL. The CDR3 consists of 12 residues. CDR3 bases: TGCGCCACCGCGGGTCCTACCTACGAGCAGTACTTC. Protein product: CATAGPTYEQYF.

The V call is TRBV9, the J call TRBJ1-2; D unclear. Germline CDR1 reads SGDLS; CDR2 reads YYNGEE. V lost 0 bases and J lost 3, with 12 bases in between. The CDR3 has 15 amino acids. The CDR3 coding sequence is TGTGCCAGCAGCGTAGATGACGAGGGATACTATGGCTACACCTTC. This encodes CASSVDDEGYYGYTF.

In this sample, this clone turned up a few times. The J gene is TRBJ1-6, the V gene TRBV25-1; D is ambiguous. CDR1 is MGHDK and CDR2 is SYGVNS in the germline V gene. The CDR3 is 14 residues long. V lost 1 base and J lost 12, with 13 bases in between. CDR3 protein: CASSELDTFQPLHF. The CDR3 nucleotides read TGTGCCAGCAGTGAATTGGATACCTTTCAACCCCTCCACTTT.

The chain combines TRBV5-5 with TRBJ1-5; a possible D gene is TRBD1 (5 bases). V lost 2 bases to trimming and J lost 3 bases, with 12 bases between them. This CDR3 spans 15 amino acids. Per the germline V gene, CDR1 is SGHKS and CDR2 is YYEKEE (reference sequence). DNA of the CDR3: TGTGCCAGCAGCTTCTCAGGGACCGTCAATCAGCCCCAGCATTTT. Protein: CASSFSGTVNQPQHF.

The V gene is TRBV4-2, the J gene TRBJ2-7; D is ambiguous. CDR3 length: 14 residues. CDR1 and CDR2 from the germline V gene are LGHNA and YNFKEQ. V was cut by 1 base and J by 3 bases, with 10 bases left in between. The CDR3, as DNA: TGTGCCAGCAGCCAAGTGTCAGAAAACTACGAGCAGTACTTC. It translates to CASSQVSENYEQYF.

This clone was detected only a few times. The rearrangement joins TRBV19 to TRBJ2-1, with D hard to call. CDR1 and CDR2 (germline): LNHDA, SQIVND (reference sequence). Trimming pared 7 bases from V and 7 bases from J, leaving 14 bases between. The CDR3 totals 13 residues. CDR3 loop: CASTGDWTNEQFF. The CDR3 bases are TGTGCCAGTACCGGCGACTGGACGAATGAGCAGTTCTTC. Supplemented by reference TRBV19 and TRBJ2-1, the full variable domain reads DGGITQSPKYLFRKEGQNVTLSCEQNLNHDAMYWYRQDPGQGLRLIYYSQIVNDFQKGDIAEGYSVSREKKESFPLTVTSAQKNPTAFYLCASTGDWTNEQFFGPGTRLTVL.

The count of this clone is one. The chain has TRBV2 and TRBJ1-4; a weak D match, TRBD1 (6 bases). This CDR3 has 14 amino acids. CDR1 is SNHLY and CDR2 is FYNNEI in the germline V gene. V was clipped by 6 bases and J by 3 bases, with 11 bases between them. CDR3 coding DNA: TGTGCCAGCAGCGTCAGGGGTTCTAATGAAAAACTGTTTTTT. Protein sequence: CASSVRGSNEKLFF. The variable domain in full, completed from reference TRBV2 and TRBJ1-4, reads EPEVTQTPSHQVTQMGQEVILRCVPISNHLYFYWYRQILGQKVEFLVSFYNNEISEKSEIFDDQFSVERPDGSNFTLKIRSTKLEDSAMYFCASSVRGSNEKLFFGSGTQLSVL.

This chain connects TRBV5-6 to TRBJ2-1, with D maybe TRBD1 (5 bases). The CDR3 runs to 11 residues. The germline V gene encodes CDR1 SGHDT and CDR2 YYEEEE. V was cut by 4 bases and J by 9 bases, with 8 bases left in between. The CDR3 DNA follows: TGTGCCAGCAGCCAAGGGGTTGAGCAGTTCTTC. This sequence encodes CASSQGVEQFF.

The chain carries TRBV5-4 and TRBJ2-1; D unclear. The CDR3 runs to 11 residues. V lost 7 bases and J lost 4, with 6 bases in between. Germline CDR1 and CDR2: SGHNT and YYREEE (reference sequence). The CDR3 is CASGRYNEQFF. The CDR3 coding sequence is TGTGCCAGCGGAAGATACAATGAGCAGTTCTTC.

This clone was counted a few times. This chain links TRBV28 with TRBJ2-1; 9 nucleotides agree with TRBD2. Germline lookup yields CDR1 MDHEN and CDR2 SYDVKM. This CDR3 contains 14 residues. V was pared by 11 bases and J by 8 bases, with 13 bases of the junction left unmatched. This CDR3 reads CASLVAGGPHEQFF. In DNA form, the CDR3 reads TGTGCCTCCCTCGTGGCGGGAGGGCCTCATGAGCAGTTCTTC. The whole variable domain, filled in from reference TRBV28 and TRBJ2-1, reads DVKVTQSSRYLVKRTGEKVFLECVQDMDHENMFWYRQDPGLGLRLIYFSYDVKMKEKGDIPEGYSVSREKKERFSLILESASTNQTSMYLCASLVAGGPHEQFFGPGTRLTVL.

The chain couples TRBV19 to TRBJ2-7; D is perhaps TRBD2 (6 bases). V was clipped by 5 bases and J by 0 bases, with 11 bases between them. The CDR3 is made up of 14 amino acids. Germline V gene lookup returns CDR1 LNHDA and CDR2 SQIVND (reference sequence). For the CDR3, the DNA is TGTGCCAGTAGTCAGGAGGGACTCTCCTACGAGCAGTACTTC. It encodes CASSQEGLSYEQYF.